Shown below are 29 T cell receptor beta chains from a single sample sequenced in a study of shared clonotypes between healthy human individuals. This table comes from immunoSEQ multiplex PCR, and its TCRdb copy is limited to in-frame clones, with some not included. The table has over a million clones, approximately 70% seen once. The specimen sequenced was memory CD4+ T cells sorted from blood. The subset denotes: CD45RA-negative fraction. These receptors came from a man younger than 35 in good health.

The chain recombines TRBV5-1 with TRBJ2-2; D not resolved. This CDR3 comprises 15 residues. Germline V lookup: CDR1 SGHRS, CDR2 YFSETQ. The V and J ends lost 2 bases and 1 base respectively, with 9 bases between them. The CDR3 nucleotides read TGCGCCAGCAGCTTACGGGCTTTGAACACCGGGGAGCTGTTTTTT. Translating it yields CASSLRALNTGELFF.

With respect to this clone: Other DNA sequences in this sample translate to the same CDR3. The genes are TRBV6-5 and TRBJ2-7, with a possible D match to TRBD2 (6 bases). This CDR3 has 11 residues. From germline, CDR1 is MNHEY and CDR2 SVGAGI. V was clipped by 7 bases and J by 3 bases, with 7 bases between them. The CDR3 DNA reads TGTGCCAGCACCGGGGGCTACGAGCAGTACTTC. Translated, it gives CASTGGYEQYF.

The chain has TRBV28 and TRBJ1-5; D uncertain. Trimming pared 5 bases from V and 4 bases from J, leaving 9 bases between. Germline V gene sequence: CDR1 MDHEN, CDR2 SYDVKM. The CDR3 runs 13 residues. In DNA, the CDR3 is TGTGCCAGCAGTGTAACATTGAATCAGCCCCAGCATTTT. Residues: CASSVTLNQPQHF.

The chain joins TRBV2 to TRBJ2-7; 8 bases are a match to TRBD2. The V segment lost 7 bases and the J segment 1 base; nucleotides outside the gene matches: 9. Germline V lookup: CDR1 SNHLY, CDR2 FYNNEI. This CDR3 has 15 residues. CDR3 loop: CASMRPASGSYEQYF. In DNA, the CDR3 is TGTGCCAGCATGCGGCCGGCTAGCGGGTCCTACGAGCAGTACTTC.

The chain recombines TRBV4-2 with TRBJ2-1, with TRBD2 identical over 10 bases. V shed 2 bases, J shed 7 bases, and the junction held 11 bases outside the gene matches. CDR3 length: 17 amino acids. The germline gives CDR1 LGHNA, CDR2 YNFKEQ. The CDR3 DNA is TGTGCCAGCAGCCAAACCCCCGGGACTAGCGATGATAATGAGCAGTTCTTC. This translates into CASSQTPGTSDDNEQFF.

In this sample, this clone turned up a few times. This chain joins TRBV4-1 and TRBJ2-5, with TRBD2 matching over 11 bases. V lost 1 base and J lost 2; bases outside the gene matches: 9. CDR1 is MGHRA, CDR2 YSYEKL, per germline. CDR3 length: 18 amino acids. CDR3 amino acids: CASSQAYTSGGNQETQYF. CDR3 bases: TGCGCCAGCAGCCAAGCTTACACTAGCGGGGGAAATCAAGAGACCCAGTACTTC.

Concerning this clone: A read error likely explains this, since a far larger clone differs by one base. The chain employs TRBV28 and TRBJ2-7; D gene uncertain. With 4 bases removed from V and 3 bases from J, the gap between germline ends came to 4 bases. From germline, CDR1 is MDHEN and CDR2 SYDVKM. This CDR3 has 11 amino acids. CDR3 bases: TGTGCCAGCAGTTGGGGCTACGAGCAGTACTTC. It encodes CASSWGYEQYF. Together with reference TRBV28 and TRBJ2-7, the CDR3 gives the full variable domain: DVKVTQSSRYLVKRTGEKVFLECVQDMDHENMFWYRQDPGLGLRLIYFSYDVKMKEKGDIPEGYSVSREKKERFSLILESASTNQTSMYLCASSWGYEQYFGPGTRLTVT.

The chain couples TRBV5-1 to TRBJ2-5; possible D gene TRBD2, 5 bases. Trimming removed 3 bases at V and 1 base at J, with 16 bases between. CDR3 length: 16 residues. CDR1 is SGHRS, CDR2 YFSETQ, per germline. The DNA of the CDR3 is TGCGCCAGCAGCTGGGGAGACATGACCCGCCAAGAGACCCAGTACTTC. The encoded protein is CASSWGDMTRQETQYF.

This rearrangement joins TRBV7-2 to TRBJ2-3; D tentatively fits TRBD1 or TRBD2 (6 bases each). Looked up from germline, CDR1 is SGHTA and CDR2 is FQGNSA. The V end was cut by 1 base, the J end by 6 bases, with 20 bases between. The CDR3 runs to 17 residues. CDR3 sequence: CASSLDGHGGWADTQYF. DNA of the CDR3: TGTGCCAGCAGCTTAGACGGGCACGGGGGCTGGGCGGATACGCAGTATTTT.

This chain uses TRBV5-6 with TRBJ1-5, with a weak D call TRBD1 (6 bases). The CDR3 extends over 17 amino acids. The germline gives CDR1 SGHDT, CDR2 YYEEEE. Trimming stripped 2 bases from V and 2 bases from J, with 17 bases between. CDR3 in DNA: TGTGCCAGCAGCTTCTCACGGGAGGGGGACCGCAATCAGCCCCAGCATTTT. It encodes CASSFSREGDRNQPQHF.

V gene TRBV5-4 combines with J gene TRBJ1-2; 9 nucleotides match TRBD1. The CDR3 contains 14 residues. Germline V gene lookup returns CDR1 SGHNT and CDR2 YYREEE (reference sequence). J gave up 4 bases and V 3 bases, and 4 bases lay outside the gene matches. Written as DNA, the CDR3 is TGTGCCAGCAGCTGGGGACAGGGAAGCTATGGCTACACCTTC. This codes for CASSWGQGSYGYTF.

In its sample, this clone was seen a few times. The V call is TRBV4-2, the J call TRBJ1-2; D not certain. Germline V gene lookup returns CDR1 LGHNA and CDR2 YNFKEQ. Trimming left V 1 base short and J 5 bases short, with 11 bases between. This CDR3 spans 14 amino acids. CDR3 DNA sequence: TGTGCCAGCAGCCAAGGGGTATTAGGGTATGGCTACACCTTC. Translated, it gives CASSQGVLGYGYTF.

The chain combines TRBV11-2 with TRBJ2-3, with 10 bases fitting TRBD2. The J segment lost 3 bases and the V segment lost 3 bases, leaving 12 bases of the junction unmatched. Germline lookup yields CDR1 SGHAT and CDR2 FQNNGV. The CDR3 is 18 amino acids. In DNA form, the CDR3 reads TGTGCCAGCAGCTTCCGGGTTGGGCTAGCGGGAGTAACAGATACGCAGTATTTT. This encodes CASSFRVGLAGVTDTQYF.

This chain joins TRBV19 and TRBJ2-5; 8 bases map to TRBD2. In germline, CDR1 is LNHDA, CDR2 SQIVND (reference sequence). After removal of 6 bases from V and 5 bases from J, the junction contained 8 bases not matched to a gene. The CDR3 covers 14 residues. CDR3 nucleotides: TGTGCCAGTAGGGACGGGAGGGCCAAGGAGACCCAGTACTTC. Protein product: CASRDGRAKETQYF. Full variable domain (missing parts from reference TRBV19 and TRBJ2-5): DGGITQSPKYLFRKEGQNVTLSCEQNLNHDAMYWYRQDPGQGLRLIYYSQIVNDFQKGDIAEGYSVSREKKESFPLTVTSAQKNPTAFYLCASRDGRAKETQYFGPGTRLLVL.

The CDR3 loop reads CASSRSGDGNTIYF. The CDR3 DNA is TGTGCCAGCAGCCGCTCCGGTGATGGAAACACCATATATTTT. The chain couples TRBV7-9 to TRBJ1-3; D not resolved. The CDR3 covers 14 residues. Germline-derived CDR1 and CDR2 are SEHNR and FQNEAQ (reference sequence). V was clipped by 5 bases and J by 3 bases, with 11 bases between them.

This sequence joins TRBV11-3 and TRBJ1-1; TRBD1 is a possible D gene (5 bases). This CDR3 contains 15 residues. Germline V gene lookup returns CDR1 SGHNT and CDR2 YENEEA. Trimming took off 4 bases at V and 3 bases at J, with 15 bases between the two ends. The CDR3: CASSSGSGWDTEAFF. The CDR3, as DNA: TGTGCCAGCAGCTCCGGGTCAGGGTGGGACACTGAAGCTTTCTTT.

The DNA of the CDR3 is TGTGCCAGCTCACCACCAGCGTCAGCGCCCTACGAGCAGTACTTC. Protein sequence: CASSPPASAPYEQYF. The chain has TRBV18 and TRBJ2-7; D unclear. CDR3 length: 15 amino acids. Germline V gene data show CDR1 as KGHSH and CDR2 as LQKENI. V lost 0 bases and J 2 bases, leaving 11 bases between the germline ends.

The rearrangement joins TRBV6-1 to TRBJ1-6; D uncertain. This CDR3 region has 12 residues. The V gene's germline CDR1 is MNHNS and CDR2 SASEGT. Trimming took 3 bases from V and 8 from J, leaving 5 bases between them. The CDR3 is CASSDAYSPLHF. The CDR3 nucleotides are TGTGCCAGCAGTGACGCGTATTCACCCCTCCACTTT.

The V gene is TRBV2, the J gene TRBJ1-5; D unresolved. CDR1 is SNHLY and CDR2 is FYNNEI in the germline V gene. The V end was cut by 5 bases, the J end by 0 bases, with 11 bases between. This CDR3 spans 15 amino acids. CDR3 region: CASSYGSISNQPQHF. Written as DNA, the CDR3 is TGTGCCAGCAGTTACGGGTCCATTAGCAATCAGCCCCAGCATTTT.

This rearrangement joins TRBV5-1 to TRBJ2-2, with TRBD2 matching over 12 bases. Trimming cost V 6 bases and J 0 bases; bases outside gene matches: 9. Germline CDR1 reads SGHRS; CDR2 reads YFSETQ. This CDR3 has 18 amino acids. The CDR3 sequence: CASTRRLAGDSNTGELFF. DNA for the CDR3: TGCGCCAGCACCCGGCGACTAGCGGGAGACTCGAACACCGGGGAGCTGTTTTTT.

The CDR3 is CAISVGTGGSENIQYF. Written as DNA, the CDR3 is TGTGCCATCAGTGTCGGGACAGGGGGCTCTGAAAACATTCAGTACTTC. This chain connects TRBV10-3 to TRBJ2-4; 12 bases fit TRBD1. The CDR3 is 16 amino acids. In germline, CDR1 is ENHRY, CDR2 SYGVKD. J lost 5 bases, V lost 4 bases, and 6 bases had no gene match.

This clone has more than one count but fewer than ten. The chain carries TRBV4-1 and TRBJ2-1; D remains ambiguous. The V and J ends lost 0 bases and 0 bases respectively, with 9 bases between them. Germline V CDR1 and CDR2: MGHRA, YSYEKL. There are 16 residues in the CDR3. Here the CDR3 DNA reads TGCGCCAGCAGCCAAGAGGTAGTGAGCTCCTACAATGAGCAGTTCTTC. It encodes CASSQEVVSSYNEQFF.

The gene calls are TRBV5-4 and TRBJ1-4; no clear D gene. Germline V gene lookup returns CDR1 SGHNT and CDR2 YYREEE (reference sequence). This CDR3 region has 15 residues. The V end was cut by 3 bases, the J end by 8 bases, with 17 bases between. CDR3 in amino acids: CASSSDPGGGEKLFF. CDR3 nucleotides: TGTGCCAGCAGCTCGGACCCAGGAGGTGGGGAAAAACTGTTTTTT.

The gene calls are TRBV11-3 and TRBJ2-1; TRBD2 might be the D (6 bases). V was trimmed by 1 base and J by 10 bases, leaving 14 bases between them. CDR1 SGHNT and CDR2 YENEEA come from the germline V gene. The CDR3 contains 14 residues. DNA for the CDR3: TGTGCCAGCAGCTTAGTTAGCGGCAGCCAGGAGCAGTTCTTC. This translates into CASSLVSGSQEQFF. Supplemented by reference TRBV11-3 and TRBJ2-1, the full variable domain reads EAGVVQSPRYKIIEKKQPVAFWCNPISGHNTLYWYLQNLGQGPELLIRYENEEAVDDSQLPKDRFSAERLKGVDSTLKIQPAELGDSAVYLCASSLVSGSQEQFFGPGTRLTVL.

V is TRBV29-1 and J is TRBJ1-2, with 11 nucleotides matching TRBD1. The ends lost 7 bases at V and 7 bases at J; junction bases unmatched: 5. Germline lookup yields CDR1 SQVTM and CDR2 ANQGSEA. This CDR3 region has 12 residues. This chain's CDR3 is CSARTGGIGYTF. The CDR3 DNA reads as TGCAGCGCAAGGACAGGGGGCATTGGCTACACCTTC.

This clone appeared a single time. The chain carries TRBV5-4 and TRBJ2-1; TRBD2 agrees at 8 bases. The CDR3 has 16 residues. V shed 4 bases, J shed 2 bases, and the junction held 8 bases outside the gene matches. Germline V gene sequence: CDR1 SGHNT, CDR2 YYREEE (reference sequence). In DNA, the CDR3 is TGTGCCAGCAGCACACCGGGACTAGGAGCCTACAATGAGCAGTTCTTC. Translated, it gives CASSTPGLGAYNEQFF.

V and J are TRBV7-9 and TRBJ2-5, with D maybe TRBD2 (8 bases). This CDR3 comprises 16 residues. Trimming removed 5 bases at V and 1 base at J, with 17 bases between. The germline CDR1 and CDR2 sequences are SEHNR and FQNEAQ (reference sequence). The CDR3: CASSPTGGDSQETQYF. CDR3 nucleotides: TGTGCCAGCAGCCCCACCGGGGGGGACAGCCAAGAGACCCAGTACTTC.

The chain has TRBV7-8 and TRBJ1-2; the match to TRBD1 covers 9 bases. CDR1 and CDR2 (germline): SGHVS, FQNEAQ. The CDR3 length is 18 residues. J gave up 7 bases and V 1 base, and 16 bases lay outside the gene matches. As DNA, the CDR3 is TGTGCCAGCAGCTTAGTGTCGTGGGGGACAGGGAATCAGGGTGGCTACACCTTC. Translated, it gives CASSLVSWGTGNQGGYTF.

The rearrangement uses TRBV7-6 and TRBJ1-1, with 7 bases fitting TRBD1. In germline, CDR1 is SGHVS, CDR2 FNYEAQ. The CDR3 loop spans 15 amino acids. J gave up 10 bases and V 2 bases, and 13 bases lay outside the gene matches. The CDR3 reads CASSLKGGTGVVAFF. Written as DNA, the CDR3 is TGTGCCAGCAGCTTAAAGGGGGGAACAGGGGTGGTAGCTTTCTTT.